This TCR beta chain derives from a study of blood T cell repertoires in COVID-19. Germline CDR1 reads SQVTM; CDR2 reads ANQGSEA. V was cut by 5 bases and J by 1 base, with 14 bases left in between. CDR3 length equals 14 residues. Participants, roughly 18 to 90 years old, spanned some 23 US areas. All recovered Cohort 3 donors got two negative PCRs, got clearance, or saw symptom resolution. Repertoires were generated with immunoSEQ multiplex PCR, while TCRdb's copy carries only in-frame clones and drops some. The sample yields approximately 140,000 clones, approximately 86% seen once. V is TRBV29-1 and J is TRBJ1-1; TRBD1 might be the D (5 bases). Specimen: PBMCs or T cells enriched from blood (not recorded which). The sequence was obtained from a woman aged 50 to 60 who had recovered from COVID-19. The DNA of the CDR3 is TGCAGCGTTCGTACTCTGACAGCGAACACTGAAGCTTTCTTT. Encoded protein: CSVRTLTANTEAFF.